This T cell receptor (beta chain) was captured in a study of Ad26.COV2.S vaccination and SARS-CoV-2 variants. The treatment denotes: some 20 received Ad26.COV2.S at low or high dose, single or two shots; about 5 received placebo; per-sample allocation not given. Sampling occurred on day 63 after the first vaccine or placebo injection. An adult aged 18-55 years in Boston served as the donor. This clone was found a few times. Trimming removed 4 bases from V and 5 bases from J; junction bases left unmatched: 5. The CDR3 loop spans 14 amino acids. The germline V gene encodes CDR1 SGHRS and CDR2 YFSETQ. Repertoires were generated with immunoSEQ multiplex PCR, while TCRdb's copy carries only in-frame clones and drops some. The data hold hundreds of thousands of clones, with roughly 90% observed a single time.

The rearrangement joins TRBV5-1 to TRBJ1-1; the match to TRBD1 covers 10 bases. The clonotype comes from a person between 18 and 59 years old who received the Ad26.COV2.S COVID-19 vaccine or a placebo. The sequencing used peripheral blood, collected in a trial of Ad26.COV2.S vaccine versus placebo. CDR3 residues: CASSDGQGETEAFF. DNA for the CDR3: TGCGCCAGCAGCGATGGACAGGGGGAAACTGAAGCTTTCTTT.